This entry features one TCR beta chain sequence. Its antigen is as yet unknown. The germline gene is not matched at one end of the junction; a read error may be the cause. Treatment defined: oral pan-JAK inhibitor, 5-10 mg twice daily. Cell sorting was applied to PBMCs, and CD4+ and CD8+ T cells were collected. Following extraction, RNA underwent reverse transcription to cDNA, which served as the sequencing template. Repertoires were generated with immunoSEQ multiplex PCR, while TCRdb's copy carries only in-frame clones and drops some. The data contain some 58,000 clones, roughly 50% of them singletons. The data stem from a study of CD8+ T cells in alopecia areata. CDR1 SGHTA and CDR2 FQGTGA come from the germline V gene. The CDR3 is made up of 13 amino acids. Findings of the study overall: Since there was just one nonresponder, nobody can yet say how baseline CD8+ expansion ties to response.

The specimen was CD8+ T cells sorted from blood, collected around week 36, from a patient treated with tofacitinib. The TCR sequence derives from a human donor with alopecia areata. J is TRBJ1-1 and V is TRBV7-3; D ambiguous. The CDR3 reads CASSLTLQTEAFF. In DNA form, the CDR3 reads TGTGCCAGCAGCCTAACATTACAGACTGAAGCTTTCTTT.